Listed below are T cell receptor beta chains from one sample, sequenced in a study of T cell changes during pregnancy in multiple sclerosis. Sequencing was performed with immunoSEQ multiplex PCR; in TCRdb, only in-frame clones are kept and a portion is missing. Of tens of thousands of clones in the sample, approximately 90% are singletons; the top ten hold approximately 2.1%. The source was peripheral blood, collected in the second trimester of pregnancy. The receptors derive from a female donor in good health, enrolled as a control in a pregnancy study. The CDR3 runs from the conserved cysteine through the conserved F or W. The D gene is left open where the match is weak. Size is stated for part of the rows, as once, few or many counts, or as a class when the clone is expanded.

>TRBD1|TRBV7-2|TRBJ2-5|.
TGTGCCAGCAGCTTGGACAGGGCCGCGGAGACCCAGTACTTC
CASSLDRAAETQYF
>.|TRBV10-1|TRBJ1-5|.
TGCGCCAGCAGTCCCAGGAGGCCTTACGATCAGCCCCAGCATTTT
CASSPRRPYDQPQHF
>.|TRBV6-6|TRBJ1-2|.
TGTGCCAGCACACCCAGCTATGGCTACACCTTC
CASTPSYGYTF
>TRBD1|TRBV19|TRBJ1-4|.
TGTGCCAGTACCCTGACAGGGAGAAATGAAAAACTGTTTTTT
CASTLTGRNEKLFF
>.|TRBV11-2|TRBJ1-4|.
TGTGCCAGCAGCCTCCTCAGAGAAAAACTGTTTTTT
CASSLLREKLFF
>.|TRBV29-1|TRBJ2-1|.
TGCAGCGTTGAGGGTCAGGGGAGGTTCTTC
CSVEGQGRFF
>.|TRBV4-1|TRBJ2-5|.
TGCGCCAGCAGCCAAGATGGTGGGGCCCGAAGTAAAGAGACCCAGTACTTC
CASSQDGGARSKETQYF
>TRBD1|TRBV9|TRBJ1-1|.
TGTGCCAGCAGCCCAAGCCCTACAGGGGAGACTGAAGCTTTCTTT
CASSPSPTGETEAFF
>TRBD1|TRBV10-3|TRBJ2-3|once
TGTGCCACATCGGGACAGTCTATCCAGTATTTT
CATSGQSIQYF
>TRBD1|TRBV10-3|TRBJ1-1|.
TGTGCCATCAGGCGGGGACAGGATGCGAACACTGAAGCTTTCTTT
CAIRRGQDANTEAFF
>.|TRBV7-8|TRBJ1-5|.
TGTGCCAGCAGCTTAGAACAGCATAGCAATCAGCCCCAGCATTTT
CASSLEQHSNQPQHF
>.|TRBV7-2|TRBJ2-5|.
TGTGCCAGCAGCAACGAACAGGGCAGACAAGAGACCCAGTACTTC
CASSNEQGRQETQYF
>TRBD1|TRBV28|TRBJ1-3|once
TGTGCCAGCAGTTTACCGGGACAGGGAGGTCGTCGGGGACTTAGAAACACCATATATTTT
CASSLPGQGGRRGLRNTIYF
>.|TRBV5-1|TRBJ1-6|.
TGCGCCAGCAGCCCGACCGGGGGGGCTTCCTATAATTCACCCCTCCACTTT
CASSPTGGASYNSPLHF
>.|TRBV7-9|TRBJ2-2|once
TGTGCCAGCAGCTTAGGGTCCGGGACAACGAACACCGGGGAGCTGTTTTTT
CASSLGSGTTNTGELFF
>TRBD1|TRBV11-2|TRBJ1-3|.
TGTGCCAGCAGTCCGACGACAGGGCGGTACACCATATATTTT
CASSPTTGRYTIYF
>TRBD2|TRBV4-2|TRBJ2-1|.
TGTGCCAGCAGCCAAGCTAGCGGGGGGGCACACGAGCAGTTCTTC
CASSQASGGAHEQFF